These 3 T cell receptor beta chains share one sample of origin, sequenced in a study of blood T cell repertoires in COVID-19. The method was immunoSEQ multiplex PCR; TCRdb's version includes in-frame clones alone and lacks a portion of them. The sample carries about 210,000 clones, roughly 81% recorded once. What was sequenced was peripheral blood. These TCRs come from a woman aged 50 to 60 with active or convalescent COVID-19.

V gene TRBV12-3 or TRBV12-4 combines with J gene TRBJ1-6; weak D call: TRBD1 (5 bases). CDR3 length: 12 residues. The V end lost 7 bases, the J end lost 11 bases, and 12 bases lay between the germline ends. This chain's CDR3 is CASNPGVPPLHF. For the CDR3, the DNA is TGTGCCAGCAACCCGGGGGTACCACCCCTCCACTTT.

V gene TRBV2 combines with J gene TRBJ2-1; 16 bases map to TRBD2. The CDR3 covers 18 residues. The V gene end was trimmed by 11 bases and the J gene end by 9 bases; junction bases not matched to a gene: 19. The germline CDR1 and CDR2 sequences are SNHLY and FYNNEI. CDR3 region: CACQPGLAGGDFWGEQFF. In DNA, the CDR3 is TGTGCCTGCCAACCGGGACTAGCGGGAGGGGACTTCTGGGGTGAGCAGTTCTTC.

V usage is TRBV24-1 and J usage is TRBJ2-3, with 8 bases identical to TRBD1. Germline V gene data show CDR1 as KGHDR and CDR2 as SFDVKD. Losses at the gene ends were 3 bases for V and 4 bases for J; bases not matched to a gene: 8. The CDR3 is 16 residues long. The CDR3 coding sequence is TGTGCCACCAGTGATCCGGGACAGGAGAGCGCAGATACGCAGTATTTT. Protein product: CATSDPGQESADTQYF.